This T cell receptor beta chain was identified in a study of T-cell memory formation after mild COVID-19 (dated by TCRdb to the early 2020s). Study-level background: Most TCR sequence clusters were specific to one of the two donors. T-cell clones expanding and contracting after mild COVID-19 in two donors were tracked by longitudinal TCRalpha and TCRbeta repertoire sequencing. Two young, previously healthy adult volunteers, one female and one male, were included in the cohort. The full study reports these points: The study covered only two mild cases, and larger cohorts including severe cases with pre-infection samples were considered necessary. SARS-CoV-2 specificity was not confirmed for the second-wave clones peaking on day 37. The detection of some responding clones in pre-infection memory suggests that pre-existing cross-reactive memory T cells joined the SARS-CoV-2 response. Contracting CD4+ clones were located mainly in the CM and EM memory subsets, whereas CD8+ clones were found to be enriched in EMRA. Clones contracting from day 15 to 85 had balanced CD4/CD8 phenotypes, while a second wave expanding from day 15 to 37 was biased towards CD4+.

Ficoll-Paque density gradient centrifugation was used to isolate PBMCs. TCRdb lists the instrument as Illumina NovaSeq 6000. cDNA libraries for TCRalpha and TCRbeta were prepared by 5'RACE using constant-segment primers, with sample barcodes and unique molecular identifiers added. Trizol reagent was used to extract RNA from every sample. The libraries were amplified in two PCR steps, and the second step added a second sample barcode and Illumina TruSeq adapters. The libraries were sequenced on an Illumina NovaSeq using 2 x 150 bp paired-end reads. The original methods were these. Demultiplexing of reads and collapsing into UMI-guided consensus sequences were performed with migec v1.2.7. Using mixcr v2.1.11, UMI consensuses were aligned to TRA and TRB V and J templates and then assembled into clonotypes. A clonotype was counted as expanded or contracted only when both edgeR and NoisET called the clonotype significant, with the noise models trained on biological replicates. For edgeR calls, the thresholds were a false discovery rate-adjusted p below 0.01 and a log2 fold-change of 1. As an exploratory analysis of dynamics, max-normalized trajectories of the 1000 most abundant clonotypes were examined by PCA with hierarchical clustering. Each responding clone was given a CD4 or CD8 phenotype based on the CD4+ and CD8+ repertoires, which had been sequenced separately. TCRdb reanalyzed the raw reads on its own, using fastp at Q25 for trimming and MiXCR for clone calling, and kept in-frame beta chains. One record per CDR3 amino acid sequence lists the most common genes and DNA. These V and J calls derive from TCRdb rather than the authors' analysis. The sample table records approximately 210,000 distinct CDR3 sequences; more than 25% of these occur just once. Of the sample, about an eighth is held by the ten largest clones.

V has 7 bases trimmed and J has 1 base trimmed; junction bases matching no gene number 4. CDR1 KGHDR and CDR2 SFDVKD were looked up in the germline V gene. Measured from the cysteine to the phenylalanine, the CDR3 is 15 residues long. The kept DNA is CDR3 alone, 45 bases in frame from the first base. This clonotype showed up just a few times. Its recognized antigen is unknown. Base quality data are lacking; no much larger clone is found one base away. This chain is built from TRBV24-1 and TRBJ2-2; 8 bases in the junction line up with TRBD1. The sequence was collected from an adult woman who had mild COVID-19 (a few samples of this study predate the infection). The sample titles of this study are shuffled in the database, so cell type and time point are left out; the donor was told from shared clones. The sequencing input was PBMCs or a T cell subset sorted from them (not recorded which). CDR3 sequence: CATSHGQGNTGELFF. Here is the DNA: TGTGCCACCAGCCACGGACAGGGGAACACCGGGGAGCTGTTTTTT.